This T cell receptor beta chain was sequenced for a study of Graves' ophthalmopathy and Graves' hyperthyroidism. Beta-chain TCR CDR3 regions were amplified from RNA transcripts. First-round RT-PCR employed HTBI primers, with a second-round multiplex PCR after it. TCRdb re-derived calls from the multiplex PCR reads in MiXCR, one entry per CDR3 protein. The sample includes hundreds of thousands of distinct CDR3 sequences, 22% of them seen just once. This clonotype was observed at least ten times. Trimming took 1 base from V and 4 from J, leaving 13 bases between them. CDR1 and CDR2 from the germline V gene are SGHVS and FNYEAQ. The CDR3 is 15 residues long. Ophthalmopathy absent within 18 months of follow-up marked hyperthyroidism as stable.

The sequenced sample consisted of peripheral blood. The clonotype originates from a young woman with stable Graves' hyperthyroidism. Some clones in this sample may be carry-over from other donors' samples. The J gene is TRBJ1-1, the V gene TRBV7-6; D unclear. The CDR3 bases are TGTGCCAGCAGCTTAGGACCCCTCCCTGGCACTGAAGCTTTCTTT. Its translation is CASSLGPLPGTEAFF.